This T cell receptor (beta chain) was captured in a study of siplizumab effects on memory and regulatory T cells. Findings and caveats of the study: Poor capture below about 10^-5 frequency left most alloreactive clones unmapped to unstimulated subsets. Proliferating CD4+ or CD8+ clones, roughly 80-95% of them, lacked an assignable naive or memory phenotype. Treg-derived clones made up an average of about 68% of mappable alloreactive CD4+ clones with siplizumab and approximately 30% in controls. Suppressive function of proliferating Tregs from siplizumab cultures was not confirmed.

TCRdb's copy holds only in-frame clones and misses some; the assay was immunoSEQ multiplex PCR. The top ten hold about 6.7% of the sample, which has tens of thousands of clones, roughly 93% seen once. Of note for this clone: The antigen is unknown.

The CDR3 consists of 16 residues. V trimming: 5 bases; J trimming: 6 bases; junction bases outside the gene matches: 9. Germline V gives CDR1 SEHNR, CDR2 FQNEAQ (reference sequence). The chain carries TRBV7-9 and TRBJ2-3, with 12 nucleotides matching TRBD1. This clonotype was obtained from a human donor in good health. The sequenced material came from CD8+ T cells sorted from blood. The CDR3 spells CASSTTGTGGVDTQYF. In nucleotides, the CDR3 is TGTGCCAGCAGCACGACCGGGACAGGGGGCGTCGATACGCAGTATTTT.